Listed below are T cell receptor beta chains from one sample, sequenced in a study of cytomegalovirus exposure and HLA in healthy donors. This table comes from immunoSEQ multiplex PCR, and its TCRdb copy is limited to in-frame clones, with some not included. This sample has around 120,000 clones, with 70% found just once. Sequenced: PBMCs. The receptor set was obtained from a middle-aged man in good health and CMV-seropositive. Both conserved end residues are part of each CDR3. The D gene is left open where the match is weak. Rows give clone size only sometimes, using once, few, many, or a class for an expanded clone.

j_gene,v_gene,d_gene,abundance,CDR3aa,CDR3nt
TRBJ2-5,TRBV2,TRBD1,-,CASNIDRVETQYF,TGTGCCAGCAATATCGACAGGGTGGAGACCCAGTACTTC
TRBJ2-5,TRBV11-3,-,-,CASSLQGGTQYF,TGTGCCAGCAGCTTACAGGGGGGGACCCAGTACTTC
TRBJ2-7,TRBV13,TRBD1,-,CASSSTGTGSYEQYF,TGTGCCAGCAGCTCTACCGGGACAGGTTCCTACGAGCAGTACTTC
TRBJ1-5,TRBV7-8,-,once,CASSLRWGDQPQHF,TGTGCCAGCAGCTTACGGTGGGGGGATCAGCCCCAGCATTTT
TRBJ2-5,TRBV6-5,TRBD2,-,CASSYSAGLGETQYF,TGTGCCAGCAGTTACTCAGCGGGATTGGGAGAGACCCAGTACTTC
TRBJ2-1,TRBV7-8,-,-,CASSFGWRNEQFF,TGTGCCAGCAGCTTCGGGTGGCGGAATGAGCAGTTCTTC
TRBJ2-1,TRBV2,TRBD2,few,CASSEISGPRGNEQFF,TGTGCCAGCAGTGAAATTAGCGGGCCGCGGGGCAATGAGCAGTTCTTC
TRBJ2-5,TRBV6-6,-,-,CASSYQFEETQYF,TGTGCCAGCAGTTACCAGTTTGAAGAGACCCAGTACTTC
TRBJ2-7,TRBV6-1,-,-,CASSAPGASEQYF,TGTGCCAGCAGTGCACCAGGGGCTTCCGAGCAGTACTTC
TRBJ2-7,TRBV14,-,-,CASSQLQGYEQYF,TGTGCCAGCAGCCAATTGCAGGGCTACGAGCAGTACTTC
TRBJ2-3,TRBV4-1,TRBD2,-,CASSLRLAADTQYF,TGCGCCAGCAGCCTTCGACTAGCCGCCGATACGCAGTATTTT
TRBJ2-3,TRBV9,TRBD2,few,CASSVAGLADTQYF,TGTGCCAGCAGCGTAGCGGGACTAGCAGATACGCAGTATTTT
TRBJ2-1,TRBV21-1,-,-,CASSKRDRGGKNEQFF,TGTGCCAGCAGCAAAAGGGACAGGGGTGGGAAAAATGAGCAGTTCTTC
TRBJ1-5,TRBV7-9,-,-,CASSRDGNQPQHF,TGTGCCAGCAGCAGAGACGGGAATCAGCCCCAGCATTTT
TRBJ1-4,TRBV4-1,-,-,CASSQAPGANEKLFF,TGCGCCAGCAGCCAAGCTCCAGGGGCTAATGAAAAACTGTTTTTT
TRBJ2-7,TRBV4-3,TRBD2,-,CASSRGTSGSLFSYEQYF,TGCGCCAGCAGCCGTGGGACTAGCGGGAGTCTCTTCTCCTACGAGCAGTACTTC
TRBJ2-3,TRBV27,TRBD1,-,CASSVRDRSLDTQYF,TGTGCCAGCAGTGTCCGGGACAGGAGTTTGGATACGCAGTATTTT
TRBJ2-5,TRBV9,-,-,CASSVGGGRETQYF,TGTGCCAGCAGCGTAGGCGGAGGGAGAGAGACCCAGTACTTC
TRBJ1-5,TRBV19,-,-,CASSIDSPNQPQHF,TGTGCCAGTAGTATAGATAGCCCCAATCAGCCCCAGCATTTT
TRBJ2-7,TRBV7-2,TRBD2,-,CASSFGGRASEQYF,TGTGCCAGCAGCTTCGGCGGGAGGGCCTCCGAGCAGTACTTC
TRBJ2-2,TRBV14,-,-,CASSQGQGRITGELFF,TGTGCCAGCAGCCAAGGGCAGGGGAGAATTACCGGGGAGCTGTTTTTT
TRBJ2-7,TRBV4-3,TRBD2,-,CASSQERAGGYGEQYF,TGCGCCAGCAGCCAGGAAAGGGCGGGAGGGTACGGGGAGCAGTACTTC
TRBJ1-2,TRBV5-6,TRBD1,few,CASTGGYGYTF,TGTGCCAGCACAGGGGGCTATGGCTACACCTTC
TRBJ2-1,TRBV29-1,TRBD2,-,CSVGGTAGGNEQFF,TGCAGCGTTGGGGGGACAGCGGGGGGTAATGAGCAGTTCTTC
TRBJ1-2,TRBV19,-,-,CASQTGRGNYGYTF,TGTGCCAGCCAAACAGGGCGCGGTAACTATGGCTACACCTTC
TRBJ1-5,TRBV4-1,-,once,CASSQDSSMPQHF,TGCGCCAGCAGCCAAGATAGTAGTATGCCCCAGCATTTT
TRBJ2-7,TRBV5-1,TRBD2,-,CASSLGLADSYEQYF,TGCGCCAGCAGCTTGGGCCTAGCGGACTCCTACGAGCAGTACTTC
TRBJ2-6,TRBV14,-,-,CASSQWLGAGANVLTF,TGTGCCAGCAGCCAATGGCTTGGAGCTGGGGCCAACGTCCTGACTTTC
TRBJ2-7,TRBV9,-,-,CASSASDTSYEQYF,TGTGCCAGCAGCGCATCAGACACTTCCTACGAGCAGTACTTC
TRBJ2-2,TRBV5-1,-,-,CASSLVGEPGELFF,TGCGCCAGCAGCTTGGTAGGGGAACCCGGGGAGCTGTTTTTT
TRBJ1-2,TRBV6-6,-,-,CASSQSAGASGYTF,TGTGCCAGCAGTCAGTCAGCAGGGGCAAGTGGCTACACCTTC
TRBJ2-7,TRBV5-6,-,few,CASSLGRAYEQYF,TGTGCCAGCAGCTTGGGCCGCGCCTACGAGCAGTACTTC
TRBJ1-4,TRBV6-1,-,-,CAGAPGTLNEKLFF,TGTGCCGGCGCCCCCGGGACACTTAATGAAAAACTGTTTTTT
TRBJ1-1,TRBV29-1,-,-,CSVPGETEAFF,TGCAGCGTACCAGGGGAAACTGAAGCTTTCTTT
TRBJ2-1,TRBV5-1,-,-,CASSLGSYNEQFF,TGCGCCAGCAGCTTAGGGAGCTACAATGAGCAGTTCTTC
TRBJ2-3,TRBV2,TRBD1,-,CASSEEAHRGSTDTQYF,TGTGCCAGCAGTGAAGAGGCCCACAGGGGAAGCACAGATACGCAGTATTTT
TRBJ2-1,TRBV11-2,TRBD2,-,CASSQGLALDEQFF,TGTGCCAGCAGCCAAGGACTAGCGCTGGATGAGCAGTTCTTC
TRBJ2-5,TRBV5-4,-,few,CASSAQGFQETQYF,TGTGCCAGCAGCGCACAGGGTTTCCAAGAGACCCAGTACTTC
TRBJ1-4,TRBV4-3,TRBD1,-,CASSHLTGGDEKLFF,TGCGCCAGCAGCCACCTAACAGGGGGAGATGAAAAACTGTTTTTT
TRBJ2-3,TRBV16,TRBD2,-,CASSQVRLAGADTQYF,TGTGCCAGCAGCCAAGTTCGGCTAGCGGGAGCAGATACGCAGTATTTT
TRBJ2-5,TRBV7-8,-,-,CASSFIPSAIQETQYF,TGTGCCAGCAGCTTTATTCCTAGCGCAATCCAAGAGACCCAGTACTTC
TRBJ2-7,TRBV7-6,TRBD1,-,CASSFGQGVDEQYF,TGTGCCAGCAGCTTTGGCCAGGGGGTGGACGAGCAGTACTTC
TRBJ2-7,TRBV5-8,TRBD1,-,CASSDRDRYEQYF,TGTGCCAGCAGTGACAGGGATCGCTACGAGCAGTACTTC
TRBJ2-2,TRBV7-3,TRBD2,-,CASSLGTSGGNTGELFF,TGTGCCAGCAGCTTAGGGACTAGCGGGGGTAACACCGGGGAGCTGTTTTTT
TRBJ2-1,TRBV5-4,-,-,CASSLAGATYNEQFF,TGTGCCAGCAGCTTGGCAGGGGCTACCTACAATGAGCAGTTCTTC
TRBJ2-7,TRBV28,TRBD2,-,CASSLWGTSGSYEQYF,TGTGCCAGCAGTTTATGGGGGACTAGCGGGTCATACGAGCAGTACTTC
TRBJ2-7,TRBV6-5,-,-,CASSQRGNEQYF,TGTGCCAGCAGCCAAAGGGGAAACGAGCAGTACTTC